This entry concerns a single T cell receptor beta chain. Antigen: not known. This CDR3 is 15 amino acids long. The germline gives CDR1 MDHEN, CDR2 SYDVKM. V gave up 3 bases and J gave up 5 bases; unmatched junction bases: 6. This sample is part of a study of graft-versus-host responses after intestinal transplantation. Study-wide background: Multivisceral, liver-intestinal, or isolated intestinal transplants were given to recipients. Uniformly, recipients were administered anti-thymocyte globulin induction with subsequent tacrolimus and steroids for approximately three years. Study observations and caveats: Some GvH clones appeared in ileal mucosa or blood before recipient bone marrow.

The repertoire was sequenced with immunoSEQ multiplex PCR; TCRdb's copy has only in-frame clones and lacks some. The data show approximately 79,000 clones, roughly 80% seen once. V usage is TRBV28 and J usage is TRBJ1-1, with 10 bases aligning to TRBD1. The TCR comes from a human donor who received an intestinal transplant. The material was unstimulated CD4+ T cells sorted from spleen or lymph node cells, obtained before intestinal transplant. The CDR3 reads CASSLGGQGKTEAFF. CDR3 coding DNA: TGTGCCAGCAGTTTGGGGGGACAGGGGAAGACTGAAGCTTTCTTT. Filled out from reference TRBV28 and TRBJ1-1, the complete variable domain reads DVKVTQSSRYLVKRTGEKVFLECVQDMDHENMFWYRQDPGLGLRLIYFSYDVKMKEKGDIPEGYSVSREKKERFSLILESASTNQTSMYLCASSLGGQGKTEAFFGQGTRLTVV.